Only a few counts were recorded for the clone carrying this TCR beta chain. V lost 6 bases and J 3 bases, leaving 15 bases between the germline ends. Germline-derived CDR1 and CDR2 are KGHSH and LQKENI. The CDR3 runs 15 residues. The data belong to a study of blood T cell repertoires in COVID-19. Study background: Specimens from acute and convalescent COVID-19 originated in the United States, Italy and Spain. PBMCs, B-cell-depleted T cells, or T cells were the source of the cDNA or gDNA that made up the material.

Original methodology: Reference gene primer amplification in the assay estimated nucleated cell counts. The method was immunoSEQ multiplex PCR; TCRdb's version includes in-frame clones alone and lacks a portion of them. V and J calls and clone size are copied from that table; D and trimming were computed from the DNA. The table has over 200,000 clones, around 86% seen once; the top ten hold roughly 5%. The V and J genes are TRBV18 and TRBJ1-5; D possibly corresponds to TRBD1 (5 bases). Sequencing was done on a sample of peripheral blood. The sequence was collected from a human donor in a cohort sampled during active COVID-19. CDR3 sequence: CASSLQHRTNQPQHF. In nucleotides, the CDR3 is TGTGCCAGCTCTCTGCAGCACAGGACCAATCAGCCCCAGCATTTT.